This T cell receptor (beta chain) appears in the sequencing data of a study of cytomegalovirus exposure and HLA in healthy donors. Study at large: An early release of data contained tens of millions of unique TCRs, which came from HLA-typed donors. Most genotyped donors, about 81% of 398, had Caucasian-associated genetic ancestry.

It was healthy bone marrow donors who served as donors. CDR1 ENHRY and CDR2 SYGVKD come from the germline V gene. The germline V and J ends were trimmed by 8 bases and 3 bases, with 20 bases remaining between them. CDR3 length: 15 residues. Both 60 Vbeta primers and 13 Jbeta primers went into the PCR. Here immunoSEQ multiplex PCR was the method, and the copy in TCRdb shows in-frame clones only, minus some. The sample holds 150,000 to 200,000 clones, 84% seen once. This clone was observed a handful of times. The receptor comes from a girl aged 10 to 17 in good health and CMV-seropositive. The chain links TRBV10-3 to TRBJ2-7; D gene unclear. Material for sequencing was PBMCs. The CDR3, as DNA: TGTGCCATCTCATGGAATTTGACTGTAAGCTACGAGCAGTACTTC. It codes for CAISWNLTVSYEQYF.